This is a list of T cell receptor beta chains from one sample in a study of T cell changes during pregnancy in multiple sclerosis. The data were produced by immunoSEQ multiplex PCR, yet TCRdb's version contains in-frame clones alone and is incomplete. The sample yields 42,000 or so clones, roughly nine tenths seen once. Material: CD4+ T cells from peripheral blood mononuclear cells, obtained after pregnancy. These receptor sequences come from a female donor with multiple sclerosis, enrolled in a pregnancy study. The CDR3 runs from the conserved cysteine through the conserved F or W. D genes are given only for firm matches. The listing skips clone size in some rows; elsewhere it reads once, few, many or a size class.

j_gene: TRBJ1-1
d_gene: -
v_gene: TRBV18
abundance: -
CDR3aa: CASSPNAIPGTEAFF
CDR3nt: TGTGCCAGCTCACCAAACGCTATTCCGGGCACTGAAGCTTTCTTT

j_gene: TRBJ2-1
d_gene: TRBD2
v_gene: TRBV18
abundance: -
CDR3aa: CASSPPGLAGGIDNEQFF
CDR3nt: TGTGCCAGCTCACCCCCGGGACTAGCGGGGGGAATCGACAATGAGCAGTTCTTC

j_gene: TRBJ2-2
d_gene: -
v_gene: TRBV19
abundance: -
CDR3aa: CASNGVRGGELFF
CDR3nt: TGTGCCAGTAACGGGGTCCGTGGCGGGGAGCTGTTTTTT

j_gene: TRBJ1-4
d_gene: TRBD1
v_gene: TRBV2
abundance: few
CDR3aa: CASSRDREEKLFF
CDR3nt: TGTGCCAGCAGTAGGGACAGGGAGGAAAAACTGTTTTTT

j_gene: TRBJ1-3
d_gene: -
v_gene: TRBV7-8
abundance: -
CDR3aa: CASSFRDTSSGNTIYF
CDR3nt: TGTGCCAGCAGCTTTAGGGACACGAGCTCTGGAAACACCATATATTTT

j_gene: TRBJ2-5
d_gene: TRBD1
v_gene: TRBV30
abundance: -
CDR3aa: CAWSPDRETQYF
CDR3nt: TGTGCCTGGAGCCCGGACAGGGAGACCCAGTACTTC

j_gene: TRBJ2-3
d_gene: -
v_gene: TRBV2
abundance: -
CDR3aa: CASNAGFISTDTQYF
CDR3nt: TGTGCCAGCAACGCGGGCTTTATTAGCACAGATACGCAGTATTTT

j_gene: TRBJ2-3
d_gene: -
v_gene: TRBV18
abundance: -
CDR3aa: CASSPRGRTDTQYF
CDR3nt: TGTGCCAGCTCACCACGGGGGCGGACAGATACGCAGTATTTT

j_gene: TRBJ1-5
d_gene: -
v_gene: TRBV11-2
abundance: -
CDR3aa: CASSLGAGSNQPQHF
CDR3nt: TGTGCCAGCAGCTTAGGGGCAGGGAGCAATCAGCCCCAGCATTTT

j_gene: TRBJ2-3
d_gene: TRBD2
v_gene: TRBV2
abundance: -
CDR3aa: CASRRGETDTQYF
CDR3nt: TGTGCCAGCAGGCGGGGGGAAACAGATACGCAGTATTTT

j_gene: TRBJ2-1
d_gene: -
v_gene: TRBV29-1
abundance: -
CDR3aa: CSVNTPALEFF
CDR3nt: TGCAGCGTTAACACTCCGGCCCTAGAGTTCTTC

j_gene: TRBJ2-7
d_gene: TRBD1
v_gene: TRBV5-4
abundance: -
CDR3aa: CASSLAGDRGREEQYF
CDR3nt: TGTGCCAGCAGCTTGGCCGGGGACAGGGGGCGAGAGGAGCAGTACTTC

j_gene: TRBJ2-5
d_gene: TRBD2
v_gene: TRBV5-1
abundance: once
CDR3aa: CASSFLAGSQETQYF
CDR3nt: TGCGCCAGCAGCTTTCTAGCGGGGAGTCAAGAGACCCAGTACTTC

j_gene: TRBJ2-3
d_gene: TRBD2
v_gene: TRBV7-9
abundance: -
CDR3aa: CASSWGGDTQYF
CDR3nt: TGTGCCAGCAGCTGGGGGGGGGATACGCAGTATTTT

j_gene: TRBJ1-1
d_gene: -
v_gene: TRBV7-9
abundance: -
CDR3aa: CASSLQGLDTEAFF
CDR3nt: TGTGCCAGCAGCCTACAGGGCCTGGACACTGAAGCTTTCTTT

j_gene: TRBJ2-3
d_gene: TRBD2
v_gene: TRBV5-1
abundance: once
CDR3aa: CASSLVPLAGVTDTQYF
CDR3nt: TGCGCCAGCAGCTTGGTTCCTTTAGCGGGGGTCACAGATACGCAGTATTTT

j_gene: TRBJ2-5
d_gene: TRBD2
v_gene: TRBV2
abundance: once
CDR3aa: CASSGRGSASGGETQYF
CDR3nt: TGTGCCAGCAGTGGGAGGGGCTCGGCTAGCGGGGGGGAGACCCAGTACTTC